This entry features one TCR beta chain sequence. The data derive from a study of blood T cell repertoires in COVID-19. For the study at large: Samples of COVID-19 (acute and convalescent) were obtained from the United States, Italy and Spain. PBMCs, B-cell-depleted T cells, or T cells were the source of the cDNA or gDNA that made up the material.

The CDR3 is 15 residues long. V was cut by 4 bases and J by 3 bases, with 13 bases left in between. The V gene's germline CDR1 is SGHRS and CDR2 YFSETQ. In the study's own analysis: Amplification of reference gene primers provided the estimated nucleated cell counts. Clones were sequenced by immunoSEQ multiplex PCR, and TCRdb holds only the in-frame ones, with some missing. The V and J calls and clone size come from that table; D and trimming were worked out from the DNA. The sample consists of 53,000 or so clones, less than 95% of them appearing once. This TCR was sampled from a man in his forties with acute or convalescent COVID-19. Sequencing used peripheral blood. This sequence joins TRBV5-1 and TRBJ2-2; a possible D gene is TRBD2 (6 bases). The CDR3 is CASSIADLDTGELFF. In nucleotides, the CDR3 is TGCGCCAGCAGCATAGCGGATTTAGACACCGGGGAGCTGTTTTTT. Together with reference TRBV5-1 and TRBJ2-2, the CDR3 gives the full variable domain: KAGVTQTPRYLIKTRGQQVTLSCSPISGHRSVSWYQQTPGQGLQFLFEYFSETQRNKGNFPGRFSGRQFSNSRSEMNVSTLELGDSALYLCASSIADLDTGELFFGEGSRLTVL.